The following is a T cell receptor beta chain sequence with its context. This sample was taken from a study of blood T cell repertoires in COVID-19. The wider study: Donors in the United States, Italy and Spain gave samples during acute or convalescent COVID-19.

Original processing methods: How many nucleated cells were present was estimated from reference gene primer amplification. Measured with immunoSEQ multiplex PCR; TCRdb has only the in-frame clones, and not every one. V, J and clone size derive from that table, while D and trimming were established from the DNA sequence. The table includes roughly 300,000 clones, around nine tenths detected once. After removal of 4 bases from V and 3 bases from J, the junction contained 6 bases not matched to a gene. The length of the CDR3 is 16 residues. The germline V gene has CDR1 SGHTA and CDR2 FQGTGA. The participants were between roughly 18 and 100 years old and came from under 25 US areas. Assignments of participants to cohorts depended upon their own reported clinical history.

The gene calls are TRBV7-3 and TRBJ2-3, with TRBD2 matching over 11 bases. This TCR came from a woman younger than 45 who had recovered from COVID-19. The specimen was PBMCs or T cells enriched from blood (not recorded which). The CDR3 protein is CASSSHPSGRTDTQYF. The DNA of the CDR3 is TGTGCCAGCAGCTCCCACCCTAGCGGGAGGACAGATACGCAGTATTTT.